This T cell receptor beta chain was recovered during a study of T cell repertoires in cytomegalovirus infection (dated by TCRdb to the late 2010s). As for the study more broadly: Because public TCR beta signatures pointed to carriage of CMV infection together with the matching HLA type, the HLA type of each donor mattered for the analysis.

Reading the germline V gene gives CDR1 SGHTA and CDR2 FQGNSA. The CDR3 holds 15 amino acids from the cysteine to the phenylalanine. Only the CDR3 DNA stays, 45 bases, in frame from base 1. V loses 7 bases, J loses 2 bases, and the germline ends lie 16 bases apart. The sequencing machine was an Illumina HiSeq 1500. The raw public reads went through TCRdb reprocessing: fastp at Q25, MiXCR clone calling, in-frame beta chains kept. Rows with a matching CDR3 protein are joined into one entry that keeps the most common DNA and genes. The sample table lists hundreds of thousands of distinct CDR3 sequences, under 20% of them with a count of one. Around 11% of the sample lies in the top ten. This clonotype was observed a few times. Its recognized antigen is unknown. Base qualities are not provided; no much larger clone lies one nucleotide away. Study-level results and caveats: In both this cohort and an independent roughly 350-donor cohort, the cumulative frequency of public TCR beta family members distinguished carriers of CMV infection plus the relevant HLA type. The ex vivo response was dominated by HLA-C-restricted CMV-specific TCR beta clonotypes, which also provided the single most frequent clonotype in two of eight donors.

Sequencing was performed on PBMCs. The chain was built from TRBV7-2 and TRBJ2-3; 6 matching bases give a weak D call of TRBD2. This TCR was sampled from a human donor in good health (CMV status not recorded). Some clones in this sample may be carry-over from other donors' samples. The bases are TGTGCCAGCATCCCTCCGGGGGATATCACAGATACGCAGTATTTT. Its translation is CASIPPGDITDTQYF.